A single TCR beta chain is shown here with its context. The sample belongs to a study of shared clonotypes between healthy human individuals. At the deep level, the assay was run. TCRdb's copy holds only in-frame clones and misses some; the assay was immunoSEQ multiplex PCR. The table shows about 2 million clones, with 85% to 95% occurring only once. CD45RO-negative, CCR7-positively selected cells formed the naive CD8 fraction, excluding terminally differentiated effector memory CD45RA+ cells. V was cut by 8 bases and J by 8 bases, with 12 bases left in between. CDR1 LNHDA and CDR2 SQIVND come from the germline V gene (reference sequence). The CDR3 covers 11 residues.

V is TRBV19 and J is TRBJ1-1; D gene unclear. The sample taken for sequencing was naive CD8+ T cells sorted from blood. The origin of this receptor is a man between 18 and 35 years old in good health. The CDR3 nucleotides are TGTGCCAGTCGCCGGTGGGAGGAAGCTTTCTTT. This gives the protein CASRRWEEAFF.